Presented here are 11 T cell receptor beta chains from one specimen sequenced in a study of OX40 agonist ivuxolimab in advanced cancers. Assay: immunoSEQ multiplex PCR; the TCRdb copy retains only in-frame clones and omits some. This table has some 31,000 clones, about 89% appearing once. This sample comprised CD4+ or CD8+ T cells sorted from blood, obtained in a trial of the OX40 agonist ivuxolimab. These receptors were collected from an adult with an advanced solid tumor such as melanoma, head and neck, liver or kidney cancer.

The chain joins TRBV27 to TRBJ2-5; D is uncertain. V was clipped by 5 bases and J by 5 bases, with 15 bases between them. From germline, CDR1 is MNHEY and CDR2 SMNVEV (reference sequence). The CDR3 has 14 amino acids. In nucleotides, the CDR3 is TGTGCCAGCAGTCGACAAAGGAGAATGGAGACCCAGTACTTC. Amino acid sequence: CASSRQRRMETQYF.

This chain uses TRBV30 with TRBJ2-1; 9 nucleotides align to TRBD2. Germline V lookup: CDR1 GTSNPN, CDR2 SVGIG (reference sequence). Trimming cost V 3 bases and J 7 bases; bases outside gene matches: 4. The CDR3 has 13 amino acids. CDR3 coding DNA: TGTGCCTGGAGCTTTAGCGGGAGAAATGAGCAGTTCTTC. It is translated as CAWSFSGRNEQFF.

V and J are TRBV4-2 and TRBJ2-2; 7 positions agree with TRBD2. Germline lookup yields CDR1 LGHNA and CDR2 YNFKEQ. This CDR3 comprises 19 residues. Losses at the gene ends were 2 bases for V and 3 bases for J; bases not matched to a gene: 15. The CDR3 DNA is TGTGCCAGCAGCCAAAAACCGGGACTACCCGAACTTTACACCGGGGAGCTGTTTTTT. Translation: CASSQKPGLPELYTGELFF.

CDR3 in DNA: TGTGCCAGCAGCTCTCGGACAGGGTTTGAAAAACTGTTTTTT. Protein: CASSSRTGFEKLFF. V is TRBV7-9 and J is TRBJ1-4, with TRBD1 matching over 8 bases. The trim removed 4 bases at V and 7 bases at J, leaving 5 bases unmatched. The CDR3 runs 14 residues. Germline V lookup: CDR1 SEHNR, CDR2 FQNEAQ (reference sequence).

The chain uses TRBV4-1 and TRBJ1-4; D is uncertain. The CDR3 loop spans 14 amino acids. V lost 0 bases and J lost 6, with 8 bases in between. CDR1 is MGHRA, CDR2 YSYEKL, per germline. The CDR3 loop reads CASSQEGGYEKLFF. In nucleotides, the CDR3 is TGCGCCAGCAGCCAAGAAGGTGGTTATGAAAAACTGTTTTTT.

The chain couples TRBV7-3 to TRBJ1-6; 7 bases are a match to TRBD1. The CDR3 spans 15 residues. The germline CDR1 and CDR2 sequences are SGHTA and FQGTGA. V was clipped by 5 bases and J by 7 bases; unmatched bases: 8. This CDR3 reads CASSLWTGENSPLHF. The CDR3 DNA reads TGTGCCAGCAGCCTCTGGACAGGAGAAAATTCACCCCTCCACTTT.

V and J are TRBV5-1 and TRBJ1-2; no definite D call. CDR1 and CDR2 (germline): SGHRS, YFSETQ. Trimming removed 0 bases from V and 1 base from J, with 16 bases in between. The CDR3 has 17 residues. The CDR3 region has the DNA TGCGCCAGCAGCTTGGGGAAGGGTCAACCCAATAACTATGGCTACACCTTC. As protein: CASSLGKGQPNNYGYTF.

The rearrangement links TRBV19 to TRBJ2-1; D not certain. V gave up 3 bases and J gave up 3 bases, with 12 bases separating them. The CDR3 extends over 15 amino acids. Looked up from germline, CDR1 is LNHDA and CDR2 is SQIVND (reference sequence). CDR3 loop: CASSIVGGYYNEQFF. CDR3 nucleotides: TGTGCCAGTAGTATTGTTGGTGGTTACTACAATGAGCAGTTCTTC.

Only a few counts were recorded for this clone. This chain connects TRBV9 to TRBJ2-1; 9 bases map to TRBD2. In germline, CDR1 is SGDLS, CDR2 YYNGEE. The CDR3 is 15 residues long. The trim removed 2 bases at V and 2 bases at J, leaving 2 bases unmatched. The CDR3 loop reads CASSVSGSTYNEQFF. CDR3 nucleotides: TGTGCCAGCAGCGTTAGCGGGAGCACCTACAATGAGCAGTTCTTC. The variable domain in full, completed from reference TRBV9 and TRBJ2-1, reads DSGVTQTPKHLITATGQRVTLRCSPRSGDLSVYWYQQSLDQGLQFLIQYYNGEERAKGNILERFSAQQFPDLHSELNLSSLELGDSALYFCASSVSGSTYNEQFFGPGTRLTVL.

This clone was seen once. CDR3 coding DNA: TGTGCCAGCAGTCCATGGACAGGGATCTACGAGCAGTACTTC. As protein: CASSPWTGIYEQYF. V and J are TRBV7-8 and TRBJ2-7, with 8 nucleotides matching TRBD1. V was clipped by 6 bases and J by 3 bases; unmatched bases: 7. The V gene's germline CDR1 is SGHVS and CDR2 FQNEAQ. The CDR3 sequence is 14 residues long.

The rearrangement joins TRBV30 to TRBJ2-7; D not resolved. Germline-derived CDR1 and CDR2 are GTSNPN and SVGIG (reference sequence). Trimming took off 3 bases at V and 2 bases at J, with 14 bases between the two ends. The CDR3 consists of 14 residues. The CDR3 here is CAWSADSITYEQYF. The CDR3 DNA reads as TGTGCCTGGAGCGCCGACTCAATCACCTACGAGCAGTACTTC.